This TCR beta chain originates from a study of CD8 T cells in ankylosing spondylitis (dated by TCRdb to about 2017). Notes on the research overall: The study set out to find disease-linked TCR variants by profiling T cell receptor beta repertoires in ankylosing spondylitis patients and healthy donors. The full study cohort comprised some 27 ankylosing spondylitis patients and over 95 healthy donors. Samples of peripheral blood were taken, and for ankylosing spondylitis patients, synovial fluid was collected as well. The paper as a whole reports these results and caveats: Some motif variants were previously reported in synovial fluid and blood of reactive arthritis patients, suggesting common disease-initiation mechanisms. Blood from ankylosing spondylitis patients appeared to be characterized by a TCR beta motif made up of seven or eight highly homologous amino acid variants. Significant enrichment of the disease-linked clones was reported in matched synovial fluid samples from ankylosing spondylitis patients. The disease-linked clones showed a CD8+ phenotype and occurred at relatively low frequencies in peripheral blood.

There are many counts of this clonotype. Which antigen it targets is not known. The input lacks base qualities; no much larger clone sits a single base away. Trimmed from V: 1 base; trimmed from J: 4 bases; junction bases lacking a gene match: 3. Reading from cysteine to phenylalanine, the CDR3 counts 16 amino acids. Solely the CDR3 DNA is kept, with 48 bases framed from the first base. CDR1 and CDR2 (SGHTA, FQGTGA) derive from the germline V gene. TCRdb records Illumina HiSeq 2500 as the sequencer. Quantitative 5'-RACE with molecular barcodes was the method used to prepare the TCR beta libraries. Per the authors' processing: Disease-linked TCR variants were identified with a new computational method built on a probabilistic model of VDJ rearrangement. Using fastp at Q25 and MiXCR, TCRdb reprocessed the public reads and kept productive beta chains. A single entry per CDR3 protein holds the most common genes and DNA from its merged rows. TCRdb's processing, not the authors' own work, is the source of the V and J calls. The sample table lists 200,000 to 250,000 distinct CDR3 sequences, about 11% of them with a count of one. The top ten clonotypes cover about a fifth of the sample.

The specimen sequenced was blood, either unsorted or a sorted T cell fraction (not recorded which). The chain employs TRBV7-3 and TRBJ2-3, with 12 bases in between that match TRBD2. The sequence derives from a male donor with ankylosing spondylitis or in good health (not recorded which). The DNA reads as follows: TGTGCCAGCAGCTTAATGCTAGCGGGGGGGCCAGATACGCAGTATTTT. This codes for CASSLMLAGGPDTQYF.